A selection of T cell receptor beta chains follows, all from one sample in a study of cytomegalovirus exposure and HLA in healthy donors. The table came from immunoSEQ multiplex PCR; TCRdb's copy has only in-frame clones and leaves some out. The data hold roughly 150,000 clones, with around a tenth observed a single time. Material for sequencing was PBMCs. All receptors come from a middle-aged man in good health and CMV-seronegative. Each CDR3 is given with its conserved first and last residue. The D gene is left open where the match is weak. Clone size is given for some rows only: seen once, a few or many times, or a class if the clone is expanded.

size	D	V	length	J	DNA	CDR3
few	NA	TRBV18	16	TRBJ2-7	TGTGCCAGCTCACCACCCGGGTCCCGAAGGGGGTACGAGCAGTACTTC	CASSPPGSRRGYEQYF
NA	NA	TRBV19	13	TRBJ1-3	TGTGCCAGTAGTGAGGACTCTGGAAACACCATATATTTT	CASSEDSGNTIYF
NA	TRBD1	TRBV5-1	14	TRBJ1-1	TGCGCCAGCAGCAAGGGGACAGGGAACACTGAAGCTTTCTTT	CASSKGTGNTEAFF
NA	TRBD1	TRBV15	13	TRBJ1-2	TGTGCCACCAGCAGGGGACAGGGAGGTGGCTACACCTTC	CATSRGQGGGYTF
NA	TRBD1	TRBV28	16	TRBJ1-4	TGTGCCAGCAGAGGACAGGGGGCTAAGACTAATGAAAAACTGTTTTTT	CASRGQGAKTNEKLFF
NA	NA	TRBV6-1	12	TRBJ1-3	TGTGCCAGCAGTGAACGGGGAAACACCATATATTTT	CASSERGNTIYF
NA	NA	TRBV7-3	13	TRBJ1-1	TGTGCCAGCAGCTTAACCCAGAACACTGAAGCTTTCTTT	CASSLTQNTEAFF
few	TRBD1	TRBV15	16	TRBJ1-4	TGTGCCACCCAGGGGTCCGCCGGGACAGGTTCTGAAAAACTGTTTTTT	CATQGSAGTGSEKLFF
NA	TRBD1	TRBV4-1	15	TRBJ1-1	TGCGCCAGCAGCCAGGGACAGGCTCGGAACACTGAAGCTTTCTTT	CASSQGQARNTEAFF
NA	TRBD2	TRBV2	17	TRBJ2-7	TGTGCCAGCACACAACCTGGGTGGGGAGGGGAGACCTACGAGCAGTACTTC	CASTQPGWGGETYEQYF
NA	NA	TRBV11-3	12	TRBJ2-7	TGTGCCAGCAGCTTAGCCGGGTGGGAGCAGTACTTC	CASSLAGWEQYF
few	NA	TRBV6-5	13	TRBJ1-3	TGTGCCAGCAGCACAGGGTCTGGAAACACCATATATTTT	CASSTGSGNTIYF
few	NA	TRBV28	15	TRBJ2-7	TGTGCCAGCAGTTCCCCCGGGGGACGGCACGAGTGGCAGTACTTC	CASSSPGGRHEWQYF
NA	NA	TRBV7-3	16	TRBJ2-2	TGTGCCAGCAGCTACCGGGACACGAGGAACACCGGGGAGCTGTTTTTT	CASSYRDTRNTGELFF
NA	TRBD2	TRBV7-3	16	TRBJ2-3	TGTGCCAGCAGCTTAACCCGAGCGGGGGGCACAGATACGCAGTATTTT	CASSLTRAGGTDTQYF
few	NA	TRBV30	16	TRBJ1-3	TGTGCCTGGAGTCCTGGGGGGGTTCCTTGGGGAAACACCATATATTTT	CAWSPGGVPWGNTIYF